The T cell receptor (beta chain) described here comes from a study of shared clonotypes between healthy human individuals. For the study at large: Per-donor plates numbered three CD4 naive, three CD4 memory, two CD8 naive and one CD8 memory.

Overall study results and limits: Tissue TCR repertoires likely differ from these blood-only repertoires. Among non-shared clonotypes, generation probabilities were lower than among those shared by all four donors. Among donors, sharing of clonotypes was expected to be affected by sequencing depth.

A remark on this clone: Antigen: not known.

The assay was immunoSEQ multiplex PCR, and TCRdb's table has in-frame clones only and misses some. The sample consists of 2.5 million or so clones, 90% to 95% of them appearing once. Germline CDR1 and CDR2: SGHNT and YYREEE (reference sequence). The length of the CDR3 is 14 residues. Trimming stripped 0 bases from V and 10 bases from J, with 14 bases between. The rearrangement uses TRBV5-4 and TRBJ2-1; D gene unclear. Source material: naive CD4+ T cells sorted from blood. Subset here: CD45RA+ positively selected. The sequence came from a man between 18 and 35 years old in good health. CDR3 DNA: TGTGCCAGCAGCTTGGGCGAGAGAGGCGGCGAGCAGTTCTTC. Its translation is CASSLGERGGEQFF.